These 15 T cell receptor beta chains were all obtained from the same sample, sequenced in a study of shared clonotypes between healthy human individuals. TCRdb's table, derived via immunoSEQ multiplex PCR, lists solely in-frame clones and lacks some. The sample lists over a million clones; roughly 96% were seen once. The sequenced material came from naive CD4+ T cells sorted from blood. The subset: CD45RA+ positively selected. These receptors all stem from a man aged 30 to 45 in good health.

The J gene is TRBJ2-3, the V gene TRBV4-3; the match to TRBD2 covers 10 bases. With 0 bases clipped from V and 5 bases from J, the junction kept 8 bases outside the gene matches. Germline lookup yields CDR1 LGHNA and CDR2 YSLEER. The CDR3 totals 17 residues. The CDR3 loop reads CASSQDLPSGSGDTQYF. CDR3 in DNA: TGCGCCAGCAGCCAAGATCTCCCTAGCGGGAGTGGAGATACGCAGTATTTT.

V and J are TRBV27 and TRBJ2-7; 9 bases are shared with TRBD2. J gave up 6 bases and V 3 bases, and 3 bases lay outside the gene matches. Germline values: CDR1 MNHEY, CDR2 SMNVEV (reference sequence). The CDR3 totals 13 residues. The CDR3 DNA reads as TGTGCCAGCAGTTTCTATAGCGGGAGCGAGCAGTACTTC. This codes for CASSFYSGSEQYF.

The CDR3 DNA reads as TGTGCCAGTAGTCCCTCGAGGGGAATGGGTGAAGCTTTCTTT. Encoded protein: CASSPSRGMGEAFF. This sequence joins TRBV19 and TRBJ1-1; tentative D call: TRBD1 (5 bases). The V end was cut by 5 bases, the J end by 7 bases, with 17 bases between. The CDR3 has 14 amino acids. Germline CDR1 is LNHDA and CDR2 is SQIVND (reference sequence).

The genes are TRBV5-1 and TRBJ1-1; 7 bases are a match to TRBD1. Germline V gene lookup returns CDR1 SGHRS and CDR2 YFSETQ. With V trimmed by 5 bases and J by 3 bases, 7 bases remained unmatched. This CDR3 contains 14 residues. Here the CDR3 DNA reads TGCGCCAGCAGTTTTAGCGACAGGGACACTGAAGCTTTCTTT. Amino acids: CASSFSDRDTEAFF. Together with reference TRBV5-1 and TRBJ1-1, the CDR3 gives the full variable domain: KAGVTQTPRYLIKTRGQQVTLSCSPISGHRSVSWYQQTPGQGLQFLFEYFSETQRNKGNFPGRFSGRQFSNSRSEMNVSTLELGDSALYLCASSFSDRDTEAFFGQGTRLTVV.

This sequence joins TRBV5-5 and TRBJ2-7; a weak D match, TRBD2 (6 bases). V was clipped by 0 bases and J by 3 bases, with 13 bases between them. The CDR3 sequence is 15 residues long. Germline V lookup: CDR1 SGHKS, CDR2 YYEKEE (reference sequence). The CDR3 reads CASSLGEDRGYEQYF. CDR3 nucleotide sequence: TGTGCCAGCAGCTTGGGGGAGGACCGTGGCTACGAGCAGTACTTC. Filled out from reference TRBV5-5 and TRBJ2-7, the complete variable domain reads DAGVTQSPTHLIKTRGQQVTLRCSPISGHKSVSWYQQVLGQGPQFIFQYYEKEERGRGNFPDRFSARQFPNYSSELNVNALLLGDSALYLCASSLGEDRGYEQYFGPGTRLTVT.

The V call is TRBV2, the J call TRBJ2-1; D is undetermined. V lost 4 bases and J 1 base, leaving 8 bases between the germline ends. Germline V lookup: CDR1 SNHLY, CDR2 FYNNEI. The CDR3 runs 14 residues. The CDR3 DNA follows: TGTGCCAGCAGTGGGCCCCCGTCCTACAATGAGCAGTTCTTC. Translation: CASSGPPSYNEQFF.

The chain links TRBV7-2 to TRBJ1-5, with a weak D call TRBD1 (5 bases). Germline assignment: CDR1 SGHTA and CDR2 FQGNSA. The CDR3 totals 15 residues. Trimming removed 6 bases at V and 7 bases at J, with 19 bases between. The CDR3 here is CASSLDSGGSQPQHF. The CDR3 DNA reads as TGTGCCAGCAGTCTGGACTCGGGGGGTAGCCAGCCCCAGCATTTT. The whole variable domain, filled in from reference TRBV7-2 and TRBJ1-5, reads GAGVSQSPSNKVTEKGKDVELRCDPISGHTALYWYRQSLGQGLEFLIYFQGNSAPDKSGLPSDRFSAERTGGSVSTLTIQRTQQEDSAVYLCASSLDSGGSQPQHFGDGTRLSIL.

This chain joins TRBV6-5 and TRBJ2-7; weak D call: TRBD1 (5 bases). Trimming pared 2 bases from V and 0 bases from J, leaving 11 bases between. CDR3 length: 15 amino acids. Germline V lookup: CDR1 MNHEY, CDR2 SVGAGI. The CDR3 loop reads CASSYQRGSSYEQYF. The CDR3 DNA follows: TGTGCCAGCAGTTACCAAAGGGGCAGCTCCTACGAGCAGTACTTC.

This rearrangement joins TRBV19 to TRBJ2-7; 9 bases map to TRBD1. Trimming cost V 9 bases and J 5 bases; bases outside gene matches: 2. The germline gives CDR1 LNHDA, CDR2 SQIVND (reference sequence). The CDR3 contains 11 residues. The CDR3 loop is CASRTGDEQYF. In DNA form, the CDR3 reads TGTGCCAGCCGGACAGGGGACGAGCAGTACTTC.

This chain joins TRBV28 and TRBJ1-5; D remains ambiguous. With 5 bases removed from V and 2 bases from J, the gap between germline ends came to 16 bases. Germline V lookup: CDR1 MDHEN, CDR2 SYDVKM. The CDR3 consists of 16 residues. In nucleotides, the CDR3 is TGTGCCAGCAGTCCATTGGGCGCATTGGGCAATCAGCCCCAGCATTTT. Protein sequence: CASSPLGALGNQPQHF.

This clone is a singleton in its sample. The same CDR3 can be traced to other DNA sequences in this sample. DNA for the CDR3: TGCAGTGCTTACAGGTCGGATACGCAGTATTTT. Translation: CSAYRSDTQYF. V and J are TRBV20-1 and TRBJ2-3, with D maybe TRBD1 (5 bases). Trimming stripped 5 bases from V and 6 bases from J, with 9 bases between. The germline V gene encodes CDR1 DFQATT and CDR2 SNEGSKA (reference sequence). The CDR3 consists of 11 residues.

The chain employs TRBV29-1 and TRBJ2-7; a weak D match, TRBD1 (5 bases). The V and J ends lost 5 bases and 4 bases respectively, with 36 bases between them. This CDR3 is 20 amino acids long. Germline CDR1 and CDR2: SQVTM and ANQGSEA. In DNA, the CDR3 is TGCAGCGTTAAAGGGCCCGTACGGCCTATTACCGGGCAGGGATCATACGAGCAGTACTTC. As protein: CSVKGPVRPITGQGSYEQYF.

The V gene is TRBV6-1, the J gene TRBJ2-1; D is possibly TRBD1 or TRBD2 (6 bases each). Germline V CDR1 and CDR2: MNHNS, SASEGT. The CDR3 extends over 12 amino acids. Trimming removed 7 bases from V and 6 bases from J, with 10 bases in between. CDR3 region: CASTGGGNEQFF. In nucleotides, the CDR3 is TGTGCCAGCACCGGAGGGGGCAATGAGCAGTTCTTC.

CDR3 nucleotide sequence: TGTGCCAGCAGCCAAGGGGCCGGGACAACTAATGAAAAACTGTTTTTT. This gives the protein CASSQGAGTTNEKLFF. The rearrangement links TRBV4-2 to TRBJ1-4, with D unresolved. CDR1 LGHNA and CDR2 YNFKEQ come from the germline V gene. This CDR3 has 16 amino acids. V dropped 1 base and J dropped 0 bases, with 9 bases sitting between them.

The CDR3 region has the DNA TGCGCCAGCAGCAGCGCGCGTCCACACTACGAGCAGTACTTC. Translating gives CASSSARPHYEQYF. The chain is built from TRBV5-1 and TRBJ2-7; D gene unclear. Trimming shortened V by 4 bases and J by 3 bases, and 14 bases separated the two germline ends. The CDR3 consists of 14 residues. Germline V gene sequence: CDR1 SGHRS, CDR2 YFSETQ. Drawing the rest from reference TRBV5-1 and TRBJ2-7, the complete variable domain is KAGVTQTPRYLIKTRGQQVTLSCSPISGHRSVSWYQQTPGQGLQFLFEYFSETQRNKGNFPGRFSGRQFSNSRSEMNVSTLELGDSALYLCASSSARPHYEQYFGPGTRLTVT.